Below are 11 T cell receptor beta chains sequenced from a single sample in a study of human T cells and chemical hapten exposure. Time point noted: patch test 2, 6 weeks after DPC sensitization. The treatment denotes: therapeutic diphenylcyclopropenone sensitization with weekly scalp DPC. One entry per CDR3 protein results from TCRdb running MiXCR on the RACE reads. Of some 42,000 distinct CDR3 sequences listed, around 9.3% are singletons. The material sequenced was whole blood, taken in connection with sensitization to the hapten diphenylcyclopropenone (DPC). These receptors were collected from a woman in her 40s with alopecia areata. Some clones in this sample may be carry-over from other donors' samples.

This clonotype was observed at least ten times. The chain is built from TRBV12-3 or TRBV12-4 and TRBJ1-2; D is perhaps TRBD1 (6 bases). The CDR3 is 15 amino acids. The V end was cut by 6 bases, the J end by 7 bases, with 21 bases between. CDR3: CASRMSGGADLGYTF. The DNA of the CDR3 is TGTGCCAGCAGAATGTCGGGGGGCGCGGATCTTGGCTACACCTTC.

This clonotype has a count of ten or more. This chain links TRBV7-8 with TRBJ2-6; D unclear. Between the trimmed V and J ends, which lost 1 base and 0 bases, there was a span of 7 bases. The germline gives CDR1 SGHVS, CDR2 FQNEAQ. The CDR3 totals 16 residues. The CDR3: CASSLGVSSGANVLTF. Here the CDR3 DNA reads TGTGCCAGCAGCTTAGGTGTATCCTCTGGGGCCAACGTCCTGACTTTC.

By share, this clonotype counts as medium-sized. The chain carries TRBV2 and TRBJ1-5; D remains unclear. The CDR3 sequence is 15 residues long. The V gene's germline CDR1 is SNHLY and CDR2 FYNNEI. The V end lost 3 bases, the J end lost 6 bases, and 15 bases lay between the germline ends. DNA of the CDR3: TGTGCCAGCAGTGATATTACGGTCCGGTCTCAGCCCCAGCATTTT. The encoded protein is CASSDITVRSQPQHF. The variable domain in full, with the rest retrieved from reference TRBV2 and TRBJ1-5, is EPEVTQTPSHQVTQMGQEVILRCVPISNHLYFYWYRQILGQKVEFLVSFYNNEISEKSEIFDDQFSVERPDGSNFTLKIRSTKLEDSAMYFCASSDITVRSQPQHFGDGTRLSIL.

This clonotype turned up a few times. This chain links TRBV20-1 with TRBJ1-1; TRBD1 matches at 8 bases. Looked up from germline, CDR1 is DFQATT and CDR2 is SNEGSKA (reference sequence). V shed 5 bases and J 8 bases; nucleotides not matched to a gene: 7. This CDR3 is built from 12 residues. The CDR3 coding sequence is TGCAGTGCTGCGGGGACAGGCAGAGAAGCTTTCTTT. It yields the protein CSAAGTGREAFF.

This clonotype was seen ten or more times. This chain links TRBV9 with TRBJ1-3; the match to TRBD1 covers 7 bases. The CDR3 loop spans 18 amino acids. Unmatched junction bases numbered 12, after V lost 3 bases and J lost 0 bases. Germline V lookup: CDR1 SGDLS, CDR2 YYNGEE. CDR3 in DNA: TGTGCCAGCAGCGGGAGGCCCCCCGGGACAGCCTCTGGAAACACCATATATTTT. Residues: CASSGRPPGTASGNTIYF. Full variable domain (missing parts from reference TRBV9 and TRBJ1-3): DSGVTQTPKHLITATGQRVTLRCSPRSGDLSVYWYQQSLDQGLQFLIQYYNGEERAKGNILERFSAQQFPDLHSELNLSSLELGDSALYFCASSGRPPGTASGNTIYFGEGSWLTVV.

This rearrangement joins TRBV12-3 or TRBV12-4 to TRBJ1-2; TRBD1 might be the D (5 bases). With 3 bases removed from V and 8 bases from J, the gap between germline ends came to 19 bases. This CDR3 contains 15 residues. CDR3 protein: CASSFHPRGERGYTF. CDR3 coding DNA: TGTGCCAGCAGTTTCCACCCCCGGGGGGAGAGGGGCTACACCTTC.

This clonotype was counted many times. This chain links TRBV4-1 with TRBJ1-5; D is unresolved. Germline V gene sequence: CDR1 MGHRA, CDR2 YSYEKL. The CDR3 runs to 14 residues. The V end was cut by 4 bases, the J end by 0 bases, with 7 bases between. The CDR3 coding sequence is TGCGCCAGCAGCCCCCGATTTAGCAATCAGCCCCAGCATTTT. This gives the protein CASSPRFSNQPQHF.

The table lists this clonotype with many counts. This chain connects TRBV12-2 to TRBJ2-4; the table's D call, TRBD1, has no DNA check behind it. TRBV12-2 is marked as a pseudogene. There are 18 residues in the CDR3. This chain's CDR3 is CASRPPLPRVAAKNIQYF. The CDR3 nucleotides read TGTGCAAGTCGCCCCCCCCTACCCCGGGTAGCGGCCAAAAACATTCAGTACTTC.

This clonotype was detected many times. The rearrangement links TRBV3-1 to TRBJ2-3; D unresolved. V dropped 6 bases and J dropped 5 bases, with 9 bases sitting between them. Germline V lookup: CDR1 LGHDT, CDR2 YNNKEL (reference sequence). The CDR3 extends over 12 amino acids. The CDR3 reads CASRRHKDTQYF. DNA for the CDR3: TGTGCCAGCAGGAGACACAAAGATACGCAGTATTTT.

This clonotype was seen many times. The chain links TRBV5-1 to TRBJ2-2; tentative D call: TRBD1 (6 bases). V shed 3 bases and J shed 6 bases, with 15 bases lying between them. Germline CDR1 is SGHRS and CDR2 is YFSETQ. The CDR3 consists of 15 residues. The CDR3 nucleotides read TGCGCCAGCAGCTCCAAGATGGGGGCGGCCGGGGAGCTGTTTTTT. It encodes CASSSKMGAAGELFF.

This clonotype was detected many times. J is TRBJ1-4 and V is TRBV7-2; D not certain. In germline, CDR1 is SGHTA, CDR2 FQGNSA. The CDR3 extends over 13 amino acids. The V and J ends lost 4 bases and 8 bases respectively, with 11 bases between them. The CDR3, as DNA: TGTGCCAGCAGCTCCCAAGGAGGCGAAAAACTGTTTTTT. Its translation is CASSSQGGEKLFF.